These T cell receptor beta chains were read from a single sample in a study of cytomegalovirus exposure and HLA in healthy donors. Assay used: immunoSEQ multiplex PCR; TCRdb lists only in-frame clones, some missing. The table lists approximately 150,000 clones, more than 80% of them singletons. Sequencing was performed on PBMCs. The receptors were gathered from a man aged 18 to 29 in good health and CMV-seronegative. The CDR3 runs from the conserved cysteine through the conserved F or W.

V gene	J gene	CDR3 protein
TRBV4-3	TRBJ2-7	CASSQGWRLTYEQYF
TRBV10-3	TRBJ2-1	CAISLLREGSYNEQFF
TRBV7-9	TRBJ1-2	CASSSDRGRQGYTF
TRBV21-1	TRBJ2-1	CASTFSGRATEQFF
TRBV27	TRBJ2-1	CASSFSGSEQFF
TRBV7-9	TRBJ1-2	CASSLAGAEANYGYTF
TRBV28	TRBJ2-3	CASSLTAGVHTQYF
TRBV27	TRBJ2-2	CASRFVGETGELFF
TRBV2	TRBJ1-1	CASSPGTTNTEAFF
TRBV27	TRBJ2-1	CASSRTSYNEQFF
TRBV5-1	TRBJ2-7	CASSLRENEQYF
TRBV9	TRBJ2-7	CASSVDGDEQYF
TRBV5-1	TRBJ2-5	CASSPGTGVIETQYF
TRBV2	TRBJ1-5	CASSGGQGVGQPQHF
TRBV19	TRBJ2-7	CASSSSGRAVLEQYF
TRBV7-8	TRBJ2-7	CASSLGTGGMYEQYF
TRBV27	TRBJ1-5	CASSLFGGMNNQPQHF
TRBV18	TRBJ1-6	CASSPSGNYNSPLHF
TRBV27	TRBJ2-7	CASSHGPEPYEQYF
TRBV7-9	TRBJ1-1	CASSRQAGMNTEAFF
TRBV4-3	TRBJ2-2	CASSQKRQGLLRVPGELFF
TRBV7-9	TRBJ2-5	CASSLGTLSEETQYF
TRBV19	TRBJ2-5	CASSPVVQETQYF
TRBV27	TRBJ1-6	CASSFGPWTGGSSPLHF
TRBV11-3	TRBJ1-1	CASSLVVSAEAFF
TRBV10-3	TRBJ1-5	CAISDTGGDQPQHF
TRBV27	TRBJ2-3	CASSLTGTQDTQYF
TRBV4-2	TRBJ1-6	CASSQGSGRDSPLHF
TRBV9	TRBJ2-2	CASSVGGGTGELFF
TRBV29-1	TRBJ2-3	CSVSSTSGLTDTQYF
TRBV5-1	TRBJ2-3	CASSLVSGSSDTQYF
TRBV25-1	TRBJ2-3	CASSERGGRDTQYF
TRBV5-1	TRBJ2-7	CASSSPGQGGDEQYF
TRBV28	TRBJ2-7	CASSSGGSGSYEQYF
TRBV19	NA	CASSIRSAGYYEQYF
TRBV7-2	TRBJ2-3	CASSVYRDRGQTDTQYF
TRBV6-5	TRBJ2-1	CASSSPGLGRWNEQFF
TRBV7-8	TRBJ1-2	CASSLSGQGAWAGYTF